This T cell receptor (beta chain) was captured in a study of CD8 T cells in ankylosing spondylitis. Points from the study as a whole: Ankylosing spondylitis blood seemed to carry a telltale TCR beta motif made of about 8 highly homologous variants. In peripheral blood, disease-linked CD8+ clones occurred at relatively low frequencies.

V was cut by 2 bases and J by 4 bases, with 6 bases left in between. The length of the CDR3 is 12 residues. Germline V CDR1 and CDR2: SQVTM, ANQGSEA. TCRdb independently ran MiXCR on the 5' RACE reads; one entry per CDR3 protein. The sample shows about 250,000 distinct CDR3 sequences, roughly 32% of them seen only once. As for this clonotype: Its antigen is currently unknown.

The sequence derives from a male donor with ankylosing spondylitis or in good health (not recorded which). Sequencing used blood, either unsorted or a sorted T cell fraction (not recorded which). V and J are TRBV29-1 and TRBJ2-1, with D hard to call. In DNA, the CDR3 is TGCAGCGTTGAAACAGATTACAATGAGCAGTTCTTC. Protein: CSVETDYNEQFF.